These T cell receptor beta chains were read from a single sample in a study of patients and donors after allogeneic stem cell transplantation. One entry per CDR3 protein results from TCRdb running MiXCR on the RT-PCR reads. Here the sample spans a few hundred thousand distinct CDR3 sequences, less than 50% being singletons. The sequenced sample consisted of blood, either unsorted or a sorted T cell fraction (not recorded which). These receptors came from a human donor who was either an allogeneic HSCT recipient or a stem cell or donor lymphocyte infusion donor (not recorded which). It is not recorded whose cells these are; they may come from a transplant donor. Each CDR3 is given with its conserved first and last residue. A D gene is named only where the DNA matches it firmly. Some rows have no size entry. The others give once, few or many, or a class for an expanded clone.

D	size	V	J	DNA	CDR3
-	-	TRBV12-3/TRBV12-4	TRBJ1-5	TGTGCCAGCAGTTTTAAAGATTTCAATCAGCCCCAGCATTTT	CASSFKDFNQPQHF
-	-	TRBV5-1	TRBJ1-1	TGCGCCAGCAGCTCAAGGACGGCAATTGTGAACACTGAAGCTTTCTTT	CASSSRTAIVNTEAFF
-	-	TRBV25-1	TRBJ1-1	TGTGCCAGCAGTGAATATGGCTTTGGCAATTCTGAAGCTTTCTTT	CASSEYGFGNSEAFF
TRBD1	-	TRBV28	TRBJ1-3	TGTGCCAGCAGTTTATTTCGGGGGACAGCCTCTGGAAACACCATATATTTT	CASSLFRGTASGNTIYF
-	few	TRBV28	TRBJ1-2	TGTGCCAGCACCCTACTCGGGGGAAGGGGATCTATTTATGGCTACACCTTC	CASTLLGGRGSIYGYTF
-	-	TRBV5-6	TRBJ2-3	TGTGCCAGCACCTTGCGTGGGGGGCCCACAGATACGCAGTATTTT	CASTLRGGPTDTQYF
TRBD1	many	TRBV12-3/TRBV12-4	TRBJ1-1	TGTGCCAGCAGACCGACCGGGACAGAGAACACTGAAGCTTTCTTT	CASRPTGTENTEAFF
-	-	TRBV25-1	TRBJ2-7	TGTGCCAGCAGTCAAACTTTACAGGGAGCCATCTACGAGCAGTACTTC	CASSQTLQGAIYEQYF
TRBD1	many	TRBV10-3	TRBJ2-5	TGTGCCATCAGTGAGCCCGGGACAGGGAAAGAGACCCAGTACTTC	CAISEPGTGKETQYF
-	few	TRBV20-1	TRBJ1-2	TGCAGTGCCACCGGGCGGCGTTATGGCTACACCTTC	CSATGRRYGYTF
-	once	TRBV29-1	TRBJ2-3	TGCAGCGCTGGGGGCAGGGGTACAGATACGCAGTATTTT	CSAGGRGTDTQYF
-	few	TRBV11-2	TRBJ1-5	TGTGCCAGCAGCCCGGGGGGGGCTATACAGCCCCAGCATTTT	CASSPGGAIQPQHF
-	-	TRBV27	TRBJ1-1	TGTGCCAGCAGTTTTAGACCCCTTATGAACACTGAAGCTTTCTTT	CASSFRPLMNTEAFF
-	-	TRBV29-1	TRBJ2-2	TGCAGCGGATGGGATACCGGGGAGCTGTTTTTT	CSGWDTGELFF
-	-	TRBV29-1	TRBJ1-1	TGCAGCGCTGATGTGGCGGGGACTGAAGCTTTCTTT	CSADVAGTEAFF
TRBD1	-	TRBV12-3/TRBV12-4	TRBJ1-6	TGTGCCACCACACAAGGACAGGGAGTTCCCCTCCACTTT	CATTQGQGVPLHF
-	few	TRBV10-3	TRBJ1-1	TGTGCCATCATGCGGACCAAGGACAAGGGGGTGAACACTGAAGCTTTCTTT	CAIMRTKDKGVNTEAFF
-	-	TRBV5-5	TRBJ1-4	TGTGCCAGCAGTTCCGGGACCCCGAGAGGAACTATTGAAAAACTGTTTTTT	CASSSGTPRGTIEKLFF
-	few	TRBV4-3	TRBJ1-1	TGCGCCAGCAGCCGCCTTTCGGGGGGCACTGAAGCTTTCTTT	CASSRLSGGTEAFF
-	few	TRBV5-1	TRBJ2-5	TGCGCCAGCAGCGAGGGACTGTCTCAAGAGACCCAGTACTTC	CASSEGLSQETQYF
-	-	TRBV5-1	TRBJ2-7	TGCGCCAGCAGCTTAAAACAGGGAGGCGAGCAGTACTTC	CASSLKQGGEQYF
-	-	TRBV29-1	TRBJ2-3	TGCAGCGTTGAGGGGATTTACACAGATACGCAGTATTTT	CSVEGIYTDTQYF
-	few	TRBV20-1	TRBJ1-1	TGCAGTGCTAGACGGGTAACTGAAGCTTTCTTT	CSARRVTEAFF
-	-	TRBV25-1	TRBJ2-7	TGTGCCAGCAGTGAGTGGACGGCACTCGCCTACGAGCAGTACTTC	CASSEWTALAYEQYF
TRBD2	-	TRBV3-1	TRBJ2-7	TGTGCCAGCAGACAATCTACCGGGACTACGAAGTACTTC	CASRQSTGTTKYF
-	-	TRBV12-3/TRBV12-4	TRBJ1-2	TGTGCCAGCCGACCCGGGGAGCTTGGGGGCTACACCTTC	CASRPGELGGYTF
-	-	TRBV12-3/TRBV12-4	TRBJ1-1	TGTGCCAGCATGCTGGGGCAAGGCACTGAAGCTTTCTTT	CASMLGQGTEAFF
-	few	TRBV30	TRBJ2-1	TGTGCCTGGAGTGCGGGACTGGGACTTTTCAATGAGCAGTTCTTC	CAWSAGLGLFNEQFF
-	-	TRBV5-1	TRBJ1-1	TGCGCCAGCAGCGGGCCAGGTAACACTGAAGCTTTCTTT	CASSGPGNTEAFF
-	-	TRBV20-1	TRBJ1-4	TGCAGTGCAAGAGTGAATGAAAAACTGTTTTTT	CSARVNEKLFF
-	-	TRBV5-1	TRBJ2-5	TGCGCCAGCAGCCCAGGAGGACCGGATGGGACCCAGTACTTC	CASSPGGPDGTQYF
-	once	TRBV28	TRBJ2-7	TGTGCCAGCAGTTCCTTGACCTACGAGCAGTACTTC	CASSSLTYEQYF
-	many	TRBV7-9	TRBJ1-6	TGTGCCAGCAGCTTGATTGGGGGTAATTCACCCCTCCACTTT	CASSLIGGNSPLHF
TRBD1	-	TRBV7-9	TRBJ2-7	TGTGCCAGCAGCTTATACGGGACAGGGAGTCACGAGCAGTACTTC	CASSLYGTGSHEQYF
TRBD1	-	TRBV11-3	TRBJ2-2	TGTGCCAGCAGCCGACCGGGACAGGGGACCGGGGAGCTGTTTTTT	CASSRPGQGTGELFF
-	few	TRBV27	TRBJ1-6	TGTGCCAGCAGTTCTCAGGGGAGGTCACCCCTCCACTTT	CASSSQGRSPLHF